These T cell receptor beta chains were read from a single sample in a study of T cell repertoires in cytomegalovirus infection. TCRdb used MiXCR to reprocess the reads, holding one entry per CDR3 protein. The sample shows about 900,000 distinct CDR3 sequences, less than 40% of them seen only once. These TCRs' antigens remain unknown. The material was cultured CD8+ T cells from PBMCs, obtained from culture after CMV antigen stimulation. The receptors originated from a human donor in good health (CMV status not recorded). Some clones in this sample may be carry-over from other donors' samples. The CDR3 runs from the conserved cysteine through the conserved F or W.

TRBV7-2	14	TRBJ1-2	CTSSTGTGVHGYTF
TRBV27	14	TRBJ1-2	CASRPGTEIYGYTF
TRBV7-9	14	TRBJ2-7	CASSQRTGPYEQYF
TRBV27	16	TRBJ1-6	CASSLSRERYNSPLHF
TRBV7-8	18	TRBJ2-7	CASSTSGTSGGSSYEQYF
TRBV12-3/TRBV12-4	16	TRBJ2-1	CASRKDREGSYNEQFF
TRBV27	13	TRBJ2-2	CVSSLSVTGELFF
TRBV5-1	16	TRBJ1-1	CASSDRATRLYTEAFF
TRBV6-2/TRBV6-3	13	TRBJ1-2	CASTYAGVRGYTF
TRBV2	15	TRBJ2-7	CASSGDRLRPYEQYF
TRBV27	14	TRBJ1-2	CASSPPRTGYGYTF
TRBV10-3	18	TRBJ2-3	CAISETNLRQGSTDTQYF
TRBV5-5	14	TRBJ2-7	CASSSPGVDYEQYF
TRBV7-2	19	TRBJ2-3	CASSFAATSGGASENTQYF
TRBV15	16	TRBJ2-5	CATSRGADVAQETQYF
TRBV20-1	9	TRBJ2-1	CSAGGEQFF
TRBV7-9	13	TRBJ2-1	CASSLDPNDEQFF
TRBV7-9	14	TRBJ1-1	CASSSRQGRTEAFF
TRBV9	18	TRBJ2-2	CASKAWDRGRGSTGELFF
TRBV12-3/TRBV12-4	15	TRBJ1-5	CASSYVGIDNQPQHF
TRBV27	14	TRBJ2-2	CASSSLVQTGELFF
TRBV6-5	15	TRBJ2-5	CASMTSGGRGETQYF